This T cell receptor beta chain was observed in a study of T cells in Graves' hyperthyroidism and ophthalmopathy. For the study at large: Peripheral blood was obtained at initial diagnosis, preceding any treatment. General study results and limits: Researchers found most expanded thyroid clonotypes above 0.001 in blood as well.

Inclusion characteristics of ophthalmopathy patients comprised a Clinical Activity Score of at least 3, a NOSPECS grade of at least 4, and duration under 3 months. There are a few counts of this clonotype. Antigen specificity is unknown. RNA transcripts provided the source from which TCR beta CDR3 regions were amplified. Carried out on the TCR CDR3, a first-round RT-PCR used the HTBI primer set. TCRdb fed the multiplex PCR reads into MiXCR, producing one record per CDR3 protein. The sample consists of 310,000 or so distinct CDR3 sequences, about 15% of them appearing once. The CDR3 has 12 amino acids. The germline V and J ends were trimmed by 3 bases and 5 bases, with 5 bases remaining between them. Germline V CDR1 and CDR2: SEHNR, FQNEAQ (reference sequence).

The clonotype originates from a woman aged 55-70 years with Graves' ophthalmopathy. The V and J genes are TRBV7-9 and TRBJ2-4; D ambiguous. The sample comprised blood. CDR3 sequence reads: CASSFGENIQYF. DNA of the CDR3: TGTGCCAGCAGCTTTGGGGAAAACATTCAGTACTTC.